This T cell receptor beta chain was sequenced for a study of cytomegalovirus exposure and HLA in healthy donors. Study results and limitations: Some segments of the V type, notably TRBV6-2 and TRBV6-3, were excluded as indistinguishable. Per a prior analysis, the majority of TCR beta V segments were productive roughly 87% or roughly 30% of the time.

PCR primers comprised 60 Vbeta and 13 Jbeta primers. Profiled with immunoSEQ multiplex PCR; TCRdb holds only in-frame clones, not every one. The sample includes 100,000 to 150,000 clones, 83% of them seen just once. For this clone: Its antigen is unidentified.

The germline V gene encodes CDR1 SGHTA and CDR2 FQGNSA. With 9 bases removed from V and 4 bases from J, the gap between germline ends came to 9 bases. The CDR3 has 11 amino acids. V gene TRBV7-2 combines with J gene TRBJ1-2; the D is unclear. Sequencing was carried out using PBMCs. The sequence was collected from a woman in her forties in good health and CMV-seropositive. The DNA for the CDR3 is TGTGCCAGTCGCACCGGCTATGGCTACACCTTC. Translating it yields CASRTGYGYTF.